This TCR beta chain was captured by sequencing in a study of technical replicates of blood from a few donors. Method: immunoSEQ multiplex PCR; TCRdb's copy keeps in-frame clones and lacks some. The data show 95,000 to 100,000 clones, approximately 96% seen once. CDR1 and CDR2 (germline): LNHNV, YYDKDF (reference sequence). The CDR3 has 15 residues. The trim removed 1 base at V and 7 bases at J, leaving 5 bases unmatched. The clonotype originates from a human donor in good health. The V gene is TRBV15, the J gene TRBJ2-5; 11 nucleotides align to TRBD2. The specimen was T cells isolated from PBMCs. CDR3 residues: CATSRAGTSGRTQYF. The CDR3 DNA follows: TGTGCCACCAGCAGAGCCGGGACTAGCGGCAGGACCCAGTACTTC.